The sequence of this T cell receptor beta chain was determined in a study of shared clonotypes between healthy human individuals. Study summary: Three plates each covered CD4 naive and memory; CD8 naive two, CD8 memory one.

The CDR3 loop spans 14 amino acids. The ends were cut back, 8 bases at V and 4 bases at J, with 17 bases in the middle. The germline V gene encodes CDR1 MNHEY and CDR2 SMNVEV (reference sequence). CCR7-negative CD45RA+ TemRA cells were pooled with CD45RO+ cells for CD8 memory. Execution of the assay was at deep level. In the authors' methods: In the immunoSEQ data, sequences were junction-only and lacked quality scores, so filtering differed. Here immunoSEQ multiplex PCR was the method, and the copy in TCRdb shows in-frame clones only, minus some. V and J calls and clone size are as listed in that table; D and trimming were resolved from the DNA. This sample carries fewer than 850,000 clones, less than 95% of them seen once, and the ten largest clones take roughly 36%.

Sequenced: memory CD8+ T cells from PBMCs. As to subset: CD45RO+ cells pooled with CCR7-negative TemRA cells. The chain is built from TRBV27 and TRBJ1-1; a weak D match, TRBD1 (5 bases). The sequence was obtained from a man aged 18 to 30 in good health. Some clones in this sample may be carry-over from other donors' samples. The CDR3 bases are TGTGCCAGCTTGACGGGACGGGAGGGCACTGAAGCTTTCTTT. Its translation is CASLTGREGTEAFF.